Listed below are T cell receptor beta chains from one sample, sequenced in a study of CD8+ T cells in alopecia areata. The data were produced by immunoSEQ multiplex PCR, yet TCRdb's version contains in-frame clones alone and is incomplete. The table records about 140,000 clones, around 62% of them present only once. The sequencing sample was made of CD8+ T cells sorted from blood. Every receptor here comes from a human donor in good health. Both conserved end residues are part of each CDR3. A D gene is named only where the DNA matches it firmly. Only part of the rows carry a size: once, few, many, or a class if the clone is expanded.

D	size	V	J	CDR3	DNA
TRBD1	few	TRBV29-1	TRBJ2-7	CSVEGQGGAYEQYF	TGCAGCGTCGAAGGACAGGGGGGAGCCTACGAGCAGTACTTC
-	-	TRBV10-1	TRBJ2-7	CASAVGRGGEQYF	TGCGCCAGTGCAGTAGGGCGTGGCGGCGAGCAGTACTTC
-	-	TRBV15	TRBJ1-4	CATSRATGNREKLFF	TGTGCCACCAGCAGAGCAACAGGGAATAGAGAAAAACTGTTTTTT
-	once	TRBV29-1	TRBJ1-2	CSVESRDGYTF	TGCAGCGTTGAATCCAGGGACGGCTACACCTTC
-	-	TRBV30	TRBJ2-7	CAWSDPVGATYEQYF	TGTGCCTGGAGTGACCCTGTCGGCGCGACCTACGAGCAGTACTTC
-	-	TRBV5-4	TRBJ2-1	CASSLRRLGEQFF	TGTGCCAGCAGCTTGCGGAGGTTGGGTGAGCAGTTCTTC
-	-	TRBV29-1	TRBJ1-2	CSVDSGNLYGYTF	TGCAGCGTTGACTCCGGAAACCTCTATGGCTACACCTTC
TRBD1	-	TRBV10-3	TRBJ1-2	CAISESGQGASGYTF	TGTGCCATCAGTGAGTCCGGACAGGGGGCGTCCGGCTACACCTTC
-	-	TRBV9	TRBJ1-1	CASSVGVSTEAFF	TGTGCCAGCAGCGTAGGGGTGAGCACTGAAGCTTTCTTT
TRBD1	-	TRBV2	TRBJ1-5	CASSDQGAQPQHF	TGTGCCAGCAGTGATCAGGGGGCTCAGCCCCAGCATTTT
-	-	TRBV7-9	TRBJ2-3	CASSFVGADTQYF	TGTGCCAGCAGCTTTGTGGGCGCAGATACGCAGTATTTT
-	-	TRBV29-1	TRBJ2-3	CSVESCCSTKSTDTQYF	TGCAGCGTTGAAAGCTGTTGCTCCACAAAAAGCACAGATACGCAGTATTTT
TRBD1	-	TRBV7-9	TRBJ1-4	CASSLGPTGGFEKLFF	TGTGCCAGCAGCTTAGGTCCGACAGGGGGTTTTGAAAAACTGTTTTTT
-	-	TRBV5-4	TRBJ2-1	CASSLGGEQFF	TGTGCCAGCAGCTTGGGAGGGGAGCAGTTCTTC
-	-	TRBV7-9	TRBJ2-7	CASSGVSGKNYEQYF	TGTGCCAGCAGTGGGGTTAGCGGAAAGAACTACGAGCAGTACTTC
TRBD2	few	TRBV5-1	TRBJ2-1	CASTLTSGNNEQFF	TGCGCCAGCACTCTGACTAGCGGGAACAATGAGCAGTTCTTC
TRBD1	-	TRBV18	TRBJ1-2	CASSPAGGRDYTF	TGTGCCAGCTCACCCGCAGGGGGCAGAGACTACACCTTC
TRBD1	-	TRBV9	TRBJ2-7	CASSVRTGGYEQYF	TGTGCCAGCAGCGTCAGGACAGGGGGGTACGAGCAGTACTTC
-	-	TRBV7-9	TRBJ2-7	CASSFGADYEQYF	TGTGCCAGCAGCTTCGGGGCTGATTACGAGCAGTACTTC
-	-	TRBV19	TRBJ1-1	CASTALAGEDTEAFF	TGTGCCAGTACCGCCCTGGCGGGGGAGGACACTGAAGCTTTCTTT
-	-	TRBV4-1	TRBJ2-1	CASSHEESLKENEQFF	TGCGCCAGCAGCCATGAGGAGAGCCTCAAAGAGAATGAGCAGTTCTTC
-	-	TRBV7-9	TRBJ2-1	CASSFSGDEQFF	TGTGCCAGCAGCTTTTCGGGGGATGAGCAGTTCTTC
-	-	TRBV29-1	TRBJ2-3	CSVVGTDTQYF	TGCAGCGTTGTAGGGACAGATACGCAGTATTTT
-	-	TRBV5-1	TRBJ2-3	CASSLSTDTQYF	TGCGCCAGCAGCTTAAGTACAGATACGCAGTATTTT
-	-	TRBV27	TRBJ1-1	CASSLSQTNTEAFF	TGTGCCAGCAGTTTATCGCAGACGAACACTGAAGCTTTCTTT
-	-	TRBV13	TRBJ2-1	CASSRIGGEQFF	TGTGCCAGCAGCCGCATCGGGGGTGAGCAGTTCTTC
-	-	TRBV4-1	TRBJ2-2	CASSQVVTGELFF	TGCGCCAGCAGCCAAGTGGTCACCGGGGAGCTGTTTTTT
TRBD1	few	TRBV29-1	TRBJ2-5	CSVATGEETQYF	TGCAGCGTTGCGACAGGGGAAGAGACCCAGTACTTC
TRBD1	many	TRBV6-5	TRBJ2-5	CASTRDRGRETQYF	TGTGCCAGCACCCGGGACAGGGGGCGGGAGACCCAGTACTTC
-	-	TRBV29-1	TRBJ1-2	CSARTGRDYGYTF	TGCAGCGCTCGGACCGGGAGGGACTATGGCTACACCTTC
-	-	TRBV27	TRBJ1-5	CASGEPQHF	TGTGCCAGCGGCGAGCCCCAGCATTTT
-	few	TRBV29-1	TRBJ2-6	CSVPSPGTGANVLTF	TGCAGCGTCCCCAGCCCAGGGACTGGGGCCAACGTCCTGACTTTC
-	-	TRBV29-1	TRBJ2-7	CSVEEPDGPSYEQYF	TGCAGCGTTGAAGAACCTGACGGACCGTCCTACGAGCAGTACTTC
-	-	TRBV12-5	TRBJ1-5	CASGFQGNQPQHF	TGTGCTAGTGGTTTTCAGGGGAATCAGCCCCAGCATTTT
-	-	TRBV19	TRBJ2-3	CASTPGRGDTQYF	TGTGCCAGTACCCCCGGCAGGGGTGATACGCAGTATTTT
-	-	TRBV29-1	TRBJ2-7	CSVEERGRNHEQYF	TGCAGCGTTGAGGAGAGGGGACGGAACCACGAGCAGTACTTC
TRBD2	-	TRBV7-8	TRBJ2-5	CASSFSGTLGETQYF	TGTGCCAGCAGCTTTAGCGGGACCTTGGGGGAGACCCAGTACTTC
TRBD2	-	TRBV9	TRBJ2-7	CAHSTGTSGTYEQYF	TGTGCCCACAGCACGGGGACTAGCGGGACCTACGAGCAGTACTTC
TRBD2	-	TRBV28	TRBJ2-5	CASSRDLLAGGRETQYF	TGTGCCAGCAGCCGAGACCTACTAGCGGGAGGGCGGGAGACCCAGTACTTC
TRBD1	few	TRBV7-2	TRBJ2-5	CASSWTGLATQYF	TGTGCCAGCAGCTGGACAGGGTTGGCGACCCAGTACTTC
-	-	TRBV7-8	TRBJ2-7	CASSVQGTGYEQYF	TGTGCCAGCAGCGTACAGGGTACTGGGTACGAGCAGTACTTC